A single sample is the source of the 9 T cell receptor beta chains below, sequenced in a study of OX40 agonist ivuxolimab in advanced cancers. Measured with immunoSEQ multiplex PCR; TCRdb has only the in-frame clones, and not every one. The sample contains roughly 41,000 clones, about 91% of which appear only once. This sample comprised CD4+ or CD8+ T cells sorted from blood, obtained in a trial of the OX40 agonist ivuxolimab. The source is an adult with an advanced solid tumor such as melanoma, head and neck, liver or kidney cancer.

The chain employs TRBV27 and TRBJ2-1; TRBD2 aligns across 12 bases. The CDR3 consists of 15 residues. The germline CDR1 and CDR2 sequences are MNHEY and SMNVEV (reference sequence). Losses at the gene ends were 3 bases for V and 7 bases for J; bases not matched to a gene: 4. In DNA form, the CDR3 reads TGTGCCAGCAGTTTCGGCCTAGCGGGAGGGAATGAGCAGTTCTTC. The encoded protein is CASSFGLAGGNEQFF.

This clone was counted once. The chain combines TRBV21-1 with TRBJ2-7; the table's D call, TRBD1, has no DNA check behind it. TRBV21-1 corresponds to a pseudogene. This CDR3 region has 18 residues. The CDR3 loop is CASSKDSRHRVSSYEQYV. The DNA for the CDR3 is TGTGCCAGCAGCAAAGACTCGCGTCACAGGGTTAGCTCCTACGAGCAGTACGTC.

The gene calls are TRBV6-5 and TRBJ1-1; D not certain. The germline V and J ends were trimmed by 6 bases and 1 base, with 9 bases remaining between them. This CDR3 spans 13 amino acids. CDR1 and CDR2 (germline): MNHEY, SVGAGI. CDR3 in amino acids: CASSQRGNTEAFF. The CDR3 DNA sequence: TGTGCCAGCAGCCAACGGGGGAACACTGAAGCTTTCTTT.

The chain carries TRBV7-6 and TRBJ2-7, with D hard to call. From germline, CDR1 is SGHVS and CDR2 FNYEAQ. With 1 base removed from V and 0 bases from J, the gap between germline ends came to 7 bases. This CDR3 has 14 residues. CDR3 in DNA: TGTGCCAGCAGCTTAGGGCCCGCCTCCTACGAGCAGTACTTC. It specifies CASSLGPASYEQYF.

The rearrangement links TRBV5-1 to TRBJ1-2; TRBD1 is a possible D gene (6 bases). The CDR3 totals 13 residues. The V gene lost 2 bases and the J gene lost 3 bases, with 8 bases spanning the gap. The germline V gene encodes CDR1 SGHRS and CDR2 YFSETQ. Here the CDR3 reads CASSLQGDYGYTF. The CDR3 nucleotides are TGCGCCAGCAGCTTACAGGGAGACTATGGCTACACCTTC.

The V gene is TRBV7-8, the J gene TRBJ1-5, with D unresolved. CDR3 length equals 15 residues. In germline, CDR1 is SGHVS, CDR2 FQNEAQ. Trimming pared 1 base from V and 0 bases from J, leaving 7 bases between. CDR3 bases: TGTGCCAGCAGCTTAGGGAGCTATAGCAATCAGCCCCAGCATTTT. Translated: CASSLGSYSNQPQHF.

Only a few counts were recorded for this clone. Written as DNA, the CDR3 is TGTGCCAGCAGCGCCGGGTGGGGACAGAACTATGGCTACACCTTC. Protein sequence: CASSAGWGQNYGYTF. This chain connects TRBV9 to TRBJ1-2; 7 nucleotides match TRBD1. CDR3 length equals 15 residues. Germline V lookup: CDR1 SGDLS, CDR2 YYNGEE. Trimming took 3 bases from V and 2 from J; bases not matched to a gene: 7.

The chain recombines TRBV9 with TRBJ2-3; TRBD2 agrees at 11 bases. This CDR3 has 18 amino acids. V shed 1 base and J 3 bases; nucleotides not matched to a gene: 10. CDR1 is SGDLS, CDR2 YYNGEE, per germline. The CDR3, as DNA: TGTGCCAGCAGCGTAAACCCGGGACTAGCGGCAGTTACAGATACGCAGTATTTT. This sequence encodes CASSVNPGLAAVTDTQYF.

The genes are TRBV27 and TRBJ2-2; D is undetermined. V lost 6 bases to trimming and J lost 7 bases, with 9 bases between them. Germline-derived CDR1 and CDR2 are MNHEY and SMNVEV (reference sequence). The CDR3 extends over 12 amino acids. The CDR3 spells CASSPRGGELFF. DNA for the CDR3: TGTGCCAGCAGCCCCCGCGGCGGGGAGCTGTTTTTT.